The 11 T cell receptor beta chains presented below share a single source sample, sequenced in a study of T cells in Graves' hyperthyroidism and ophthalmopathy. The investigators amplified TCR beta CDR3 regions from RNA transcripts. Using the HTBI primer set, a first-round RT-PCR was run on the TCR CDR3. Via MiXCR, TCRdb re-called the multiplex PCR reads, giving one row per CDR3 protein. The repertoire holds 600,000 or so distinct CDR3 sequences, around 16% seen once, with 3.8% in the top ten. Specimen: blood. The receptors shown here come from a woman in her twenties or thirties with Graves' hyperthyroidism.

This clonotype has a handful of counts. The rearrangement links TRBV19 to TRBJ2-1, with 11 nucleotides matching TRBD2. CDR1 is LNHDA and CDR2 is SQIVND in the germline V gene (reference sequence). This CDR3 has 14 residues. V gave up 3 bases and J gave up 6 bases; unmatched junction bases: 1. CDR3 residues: CASSILAGGNEQFF. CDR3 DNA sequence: TGTGCCAGTAGTATTCTAGCGGGAGGCAATGAGCAGTTCTTC.

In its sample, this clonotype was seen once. The CDR3 bases are TGCAGCGTTGAAGCTGGACAGGGACTAGCCAAAAACATTCAGTACTTC. Residues: CSVEAGQGLAKNIQYF. J is TRBJ2-4 and V is TRBV29-1; 8 bases are shared with TRBD1. V shed 1 base, J shed 0 bases, and the junction held 5 bases outside the gene matches. The germline V gene encodes CDR1 SQVTM and CDR2 ANQGSEA. This CDR3 is built from 16 residues.

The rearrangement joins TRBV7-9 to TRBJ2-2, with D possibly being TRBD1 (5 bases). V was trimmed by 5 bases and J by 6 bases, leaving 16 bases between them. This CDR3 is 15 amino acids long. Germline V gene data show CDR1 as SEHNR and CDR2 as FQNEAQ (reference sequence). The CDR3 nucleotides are TGTGCCAGCAGCCCAAAAGGGGCGGTCCCCGGGGAGCTGTTTTTT. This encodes CASSPKGAVPGELFF.

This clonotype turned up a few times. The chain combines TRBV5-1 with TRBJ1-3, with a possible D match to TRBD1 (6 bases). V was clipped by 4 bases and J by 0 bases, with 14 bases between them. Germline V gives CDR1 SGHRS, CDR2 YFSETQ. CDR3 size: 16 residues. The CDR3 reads CASSTTTGHSGNTIYF. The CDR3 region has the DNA TGCGCCAGCAGCACCACTACAGGGCACTCTGGAAACACCATATATTTT.

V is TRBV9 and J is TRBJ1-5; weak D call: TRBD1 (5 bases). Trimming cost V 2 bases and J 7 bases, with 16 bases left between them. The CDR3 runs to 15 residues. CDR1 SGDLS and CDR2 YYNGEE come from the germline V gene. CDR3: CASSVTWGEGQPQHF. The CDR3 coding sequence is TGTGCCAGCAGCGTGACGTGGGGGGAAGGCCAGCCCCAGCATTTT.

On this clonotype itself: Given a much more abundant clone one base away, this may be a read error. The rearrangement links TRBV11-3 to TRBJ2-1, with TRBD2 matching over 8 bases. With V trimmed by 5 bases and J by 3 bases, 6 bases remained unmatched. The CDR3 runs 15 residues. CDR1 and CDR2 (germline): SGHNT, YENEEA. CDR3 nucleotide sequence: TGTGCCAGCAGCATGGGACTAGGGGACTACAATGAGCAGTTCTTC. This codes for CASSMGLGDYNEQFF.

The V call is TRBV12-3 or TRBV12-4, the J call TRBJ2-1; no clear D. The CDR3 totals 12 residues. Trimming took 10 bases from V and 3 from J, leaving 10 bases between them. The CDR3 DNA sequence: TGTGCCACCGCGACCGACTACAATGAGCAGTTCTTC. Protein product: CATATDYNEQFF.

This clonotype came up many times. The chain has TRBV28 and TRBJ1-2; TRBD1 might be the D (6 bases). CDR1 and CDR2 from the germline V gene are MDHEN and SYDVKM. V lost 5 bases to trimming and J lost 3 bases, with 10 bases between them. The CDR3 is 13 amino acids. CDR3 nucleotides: TGTGCCAGCAGTGTACAGGGTGACTATGGCTACACCTTC. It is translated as CASSVQGDYGYTF.

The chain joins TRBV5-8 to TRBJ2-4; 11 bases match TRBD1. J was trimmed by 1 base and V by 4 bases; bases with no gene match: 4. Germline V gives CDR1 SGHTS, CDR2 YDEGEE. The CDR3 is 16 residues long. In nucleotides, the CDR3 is TGTGCCAGCAGCAAGGGACAGGGGGTCGCCAAAAACATTCAGTACTTC. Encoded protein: CASSKGQGVAKNIQYF.

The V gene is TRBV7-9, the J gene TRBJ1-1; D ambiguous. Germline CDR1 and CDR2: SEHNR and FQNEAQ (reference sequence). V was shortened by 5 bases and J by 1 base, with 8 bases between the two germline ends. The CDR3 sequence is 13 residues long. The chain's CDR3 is CASSDDPNTEAFF. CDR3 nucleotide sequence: TGTGCCAGCAGCGACGATCCGAACACTGAAGCTTTCTTT.

In nucleotides, the CDR3 is TGTGCCATCAGTGAGTCGAATAGGGCAGGGCCTAGAAACGAGCAGTACTTC. This codes for CAISESNRAGPRNEQYF. The V and J genes are TRBV10-3 and TRBJ2-7, with D possibly matching TRBD1 (5 bases). Trimming removed 0 bases at V and 5 bases at J, with 20 bases between. Germline loops: CDR1 ENHRY, CDR2 SYGVKD. This CDR3 contains 17 residues.